This T cell receptor (beta chain) was sequenced for a study of T cells expressing NK-cell markers. Turning to the study itself: Beta-chain profiling covered CD3+CD56+NKG2C+, CD3+CD56+NKG2C- and CD3+CD56-NKG2C+ sorted subsets. Overall study results and limits: About 1.0-7.0% of CD8+ T cells in several donors belonged to dominant NKG2C+ clonotypes.

As concerns this clonotype: Its target is not known.

The CDR3 extends over 15 amino acids. CDR1 and CDR2 from the germline V gene are ENHRY and SYGVKD. For each CDR3 protein, TCRdb gives one entry from its re-call of the 5' RACE reads, without DNA. The specimen's table records roughly 150,000 distinct CDR3 sequences. This chain joins TRBV10-3 and TRBJ1-5; the TCRdb call, TRBD1, lacks DNA for checking. This receptor was obtained from a woman between 18 and 70 years old in good health. Sequenced input: blood T cells: a sorted CD56 or NKG2C T cell subset, CD4+ or CD8+ T cells, or bulk PBMC T cells (not recorded which). The CDR3 sequence is CAISSGTGDFQPQHF.